This TCR beta chain was sequenced for a study of blood T cell repertoires in COVID-19 (dated by TCRdb to 2019 to 2021). With respect to the entire study: Samples from collaborators originated in the United States, Italy and Spain and spanned both the acute and convalescent phases of COVID-19. The prospective study material was composed of cDNA or gDNA derived from T cells, B-cell-depleted T cells, or PBMCs. The repertoires were released in a freely available public database meant as a resource for research on the immune response to SARS-CoV-2. Samples came from the ongoing ImmuneRACE study (first 160 participants) plus 1,254 subjects from 6 global collaborators. The sample metadata nearly always contained a de-identified subject ID, COVID-19 status, age in years and sex. Where HLA class I and class II types were available, the types were taken from metadata supplied by the sample provider, not from assay-based typing. The dataset comprised deeply sampled blood TCRbeta repertoires from subjects exposed to, actively infected with, or recovered from COVID-19. Results the study describes overall, beyond this receptor: Clinical and demographic metadata were provided uncurated, with the amount varying by source and participant.

TCRbeta CDR3 regions were amplified from genomic DNA by means of the immunoSEQ Assay, a bias-controlled multiplex PCR. The paper's processing steps were these. The number of nucleated cells in each sample was estimated from the amplification of reference gene primers within the assay. To quantify the absolute abundance of each unique TCRbeta CDR3 rearrangement, sequence reads were collapsed and filtered. For each sample, productive Simpson clonality was calculated as the square root of Simpson's diversity index across productive rearrangements. TCRdb took this table from immuneACCESS and kept in-frame rearrangements with V and J called. Such tables lack part of the clones; where checked against another copy, unresolved V genes explain under half of the gap, and the rest is unexplained. Clonal size and the V and J genes are those of that table, whereas D and trimming came from the DNA. Recorded for this sample are approximately 210,000 clones; roughly 83% of them occurred a single time. Of the sample, just over 2.5% falls within the top ten clones.

According to the germline V gene, CDR1 reads SQVTM and CDR2 reads ANQGSEA. From cysteine to phenylalanine, the CDR3 is 17 amino acids long. Only CDR3 DNA remains: 51 bases, in frame from the first base. V ends up 5 bases short and J 2 bases short, with an unmatched junction base count of 15. Whole blood was collected in K2EDTA tubes by collaborating institutions according to the institutions' own protocols. For TCRbeta analysis, collaborator samples were shipped as frozen whole blood, as isolated PBMCs, or as DNA extracted from either sample type. About this clone: The antigen this receptor binds is unknown. Per-base quality was not reported, and no clone a single base away is much larger than it.

The TCR comes from a woman in her 70s with active or convalescent COVID-19. Material for sequencing was peripheral blood. The receptor chain draws on TRBV29-1 and TRBJ2-7; 10 central nucleotides agree with TRBD2. The nucleotides read TGCAGCGTTCCCGCAGGCAGTCCCGGGACTAGCGCCTACGAGCAGTACTTC. It codes for CSVPAGSPGTSAYEQYF.